This TCR beta chain was recorded in a study of blood T cell repertoires in COVID-19. Study-wide background: Sample material is recorded as cDNA or gDNA derived from T cells, B-cell-depleted T cells, or PBMCs.

Authors' analysis steps: Reference gene primer amplification gave estimated nucleated cell counts. Assay: immunoSEQ multiplex PCR; the TCRdb copy retains only in-frame clones and omits some. V and J calls and clone size follow that table, whereas D and trimming were derived from the DNA. The repertoire holds some 700,000 clones, with over 80% as singletons. Per the germline V gene, CDR1 is MGHRA and CDR2 is YSYEKL. The CDR3 length is 15 residues. Between the trimmed V and J ends, which lost 3 bases and 5 bases, there was a span of 14 bases. This TCR came from a woman between 18 and 29 years old with acute or convalescent COVID-19. The chain couples TRBV4-1 to TRBJ1-5; a possible D gene is TRBD1 (5 bases). The sample consisted of peripheral blood. The CDR3 here is CASSQWLGGDQPQHF. The CDR3 DNA sequence: TGCGCCAGCAGCCAGTGGCTGGGGGGGGATCAGCCCCAGCATTTT.